Below, 27 T cell receptor beta chains from the same sample are listed, as sequenced in a study of blood T cell repertoires in COVID-19. The table came from immunoSEQ multiplex PCR; TCRdb's copy has only in-frame clones and leaves some out. The sample lists about 370,000 clones, about 90% occurring once. Sequences were obtained from peripheral blood. These TCRs come from a woman younger than 45 with COVID-19, enrolled during active disease.

The CDR3 is CASNVAGSTDTQYF. DNA for the CDR3: TGTGCCAGCAACGTAGCGGGGTCCACAGATACGCAGTATTTT. The chain couples TRBV27 to TRBJ2-3; TRBD2 matches at 8 bases. This CDR3 region has 14 residues. Trimming at V came to 7 bases and at J to 2 bases, leaving 5 bases not matched to a gene. Germline CDR1 is MNHEY and CDR2 is SMNVEV (reference sequence).

This sequence joins TRBV27 and TRBJ1-1; D not certain. Looked up from germline, CDR1 is MNHEY and CDR2 is SMNVEV (reference sequence). This CDR3 contains 15 residues. V was trimmed by 2 bases and J by 4 bases, leaving 14 bases between them. Here the CDR3 reads CASSLKRQVLTEAFF. The CDR3 nucleotides are TGTGCCAGCAGTTTAAAAAGGCAGGTTCTCACTGAAGCTTTCTTT.

The chain has TRBV2 and TRBJ1-5, with TRBD1 matching 10 bases. This CDR3 is 14 amino acids long. Germline CDR1 is SNHLY and CDR2 is FYNNEI. The V segment lost 4 bases and the J segment 5 bases; nucleotides outside the gene matches: 2. For the CDR3, the DNA is TGTGCCAGCAGTGGACAGGGGGCCTATCAGCCCCAGCATTTT. Protein product: CASSGQGAYQPQHF.

V usage is TRBV7-8 and J usage is TRBJ1-1; 7 nucleotides agree with TRBD1. The V gene's germline CDR1 is SGHVS and CDR2 FQNEAQ. Unmatched junction bases numbered 10, after V lost 2 bases and J lost 1 base. The CDR3 consists of 17 residues. CDR3 nucleotides: TGTGCCAGCAGCTTATTTCACCACGGGACAGAGAACACTGAAGCTTTCTTT. This sequence encodes CASSLFHHGTENTEAFF.

The V call is TRBV9, the J call TRBJ2-1; 7 nucleotides match TRBD2. The CDR3 is 16 amino acids. The V and J ends lost 0 bases and 4 bases, in that order; junction bases with no gene match: 7. Germline V gene data show CDR1 as SGDLS and CDR2 as YYNGEE. Here the CDR3 DNA reads TGTGCCAGCAGCGTAGAGGCCCGCGGGGGATACAATGAGCAGTTCTTC. Translating it yields CASSVEARGGYNEQFF. Supplemented by reference TRBV9 and TRBJ2-1, the full variable domain reads DSGVTQTPKHLITATGQRVTLRCSPRSGDLSVYWYQQSLDQGLQFLIQYYNGEERAKGNILERFSAQQFPDLHSELNLSSLELGDSALYFCASSVEARGGYNEQFFGPGTRLTVL.

The chain employs TRBV4-2 and TRBJ1-5; 7 positions agree with TRBD1. The CDR3 sequence is 15 residues long. From germline, CDR1 is LGHNA and CDR2 YNFKEQ. Trimming at V came to 3 bases and at J to 3 bases, leaving 5 bases not matched to a gene. The CDR3 is CASSQLGQLNQPQHF. In nucleotides, the CDR3 is TGTGCCAGCAGCCAGTTGGGACAGCTCAATCAGCCCCAGCATTTT.

The chain carries TRBV5-6 and TRBJ2-1; TRBD2 matches at 10 bases. The CDR3 sequence is 19 residues long. Germline CDR1 SGHDT, CDR2 YYEEEE. V lost 1 base, J lost 4 bases, and 14 bases stayed unmatched. CDR3 sequence reads: CASSLPAGGPNTGYNEQFF. The DNA of the CDR3 is TGTGCCAGCAGCTTGCCAGCGGGAGGGCCCAATACGGGATACAATGAGCAGTTCTTC.

The chain links TRBV9 to TRBJ2-1; D is ambiguous. Germline-derived CDR1 and CDR2 are SGDLS and YYNGEE. CDR3 size: 15 residues. V lost 6 bases and J lost 0, with 13 bases in between. DNA for the CDR3: TGTGCCAGCAACCACCCTGGAGACTCCTACAATGAGCAGTTCTTC. Its protein is CASNHPGDSYNEQFF. The variable domain in full, with the rest retrieved from reference TRBV9 and TRBJ2-1, is DSGVTQTPKHLITATGQRVTLRCSPRSGDLSVYWYQQSLDQGLQFLIQYYNGEERAKGNILERFSAQQFPDLHSELNLSSLELGDSALYFCASNHPGDSYNEQFFGPGTRLTVL.

CDR3 DNA sequence: TGCAGTGCTAGTCATGAACCGGGAGGAGCTTTCTTT. This codes for CSASHEPGGAFF. The V gene is TRBV20-1, the J gene TRBJ1-1; D is undetermined. CDR1 is DFQATT and CDR2 is SNEGSKA in the germline V gene (reference sequence). This CDR3 spans 12 amino acids. The V gene lost 3 bases and the J gene lost 10 bases, with 15 bases spanning the gap.

The chain combines TRBV10-3 with TRBJ1-5, with unresolved D. The germline CDR1 and CDR2 sequences are ENHRY and SYGVKD. The germline V and J ends were trimmed by 0 bases and 0 bases, with 6 bases remaining between them. The CDR3 spans 15 residues. CDR3 sequence (DNA): TGTGCCATCAGTGAGTCCCGGGATAGCAATCAGCCCCAGCATTTT. Translation gives CAISESRDSNQPQHF.

V gene TRBV5-1 combines with J gene TRBJ1-1; the match to TRBD1 covers 8 bases. CDR1 SGHRS and CDR2 YFSETQ come from the germline V gene. The J segment lost 0 bases and the V segment lost 7 bases, leaving 8 bases of the junction unmatched. The CDR3 extends over 15 amino acids. The CDR3 DNA reads as TGCGCCAGCTCCCCAGGACAGGGAATGAACACTGAAGCTTTCTTT. This encodes CASSPGQGMNTEAFF. Complete variable domain (other parts from reference TRBV5-1 and TRBJ1-1): KAGVTQTPRYLIKTRGQQVTLSCSPISGHRSVSWYQQTPGQGLQFLFEYFSETQRNKGNFPGRFSGRQFSNSRSEMNVSTLELGDSALYLCASSPGQGMNTEAFFGQGTRLTVV.

V gene TRBV11-3 combines with J gene TRBJ1-1, with no clear D. The V gene lost 5 bases and the J gene lost 3 bases, with 7 bases spanning the gap. CDR3 size: 12 residues. From germline, CDR1 is SGHNT and CDR2 YENEEA. The CDR3 spells CASSRGDTEAFF. The CDR3 DNA follows: TGTGCCAGCAGCCGCGGGGACACTGAAGCTTTCTTT.

The chain couples TRBV28 to TRBJ1-2; 9 bases are shared with TRBD1. The V and J ends lost 1 base and 6 bases, in that order; junction bases with no gene match: 0. CDR1 MDHEN and CDR2 SYDVKM come from the germline V gene. The CDR3 contains 13 residues. The CDR3 region is CASSLYRGHGYTF. The DNA of the CDR3 is TGTGCCAGCAGTTTATACAGGGGGCATGGCTACACCTTC.

This clone was detected only once. The chain carries TRBV5-1 and TRBJ1-1, with D maybe TRBD1 (5 bases). Per the germline V gene, CDR1 is SGHRS and CDR2 is YFSETQ. V was cut by 0 bases and J by 4 bases, with 13 bases left in between. There are 15 residues in the CDR3. CDR3 sequence: CASSLGRRDSTEAFF. CDR3 bases: TGCGCCAGCAGCTTGGGGCGACGGGACTCCACTGAAGCTTTCTTT.

V and J are TRBV5-5 and TRBJ2-5, with TRBD1 identical over 9 bases. Per germline, CDR1 SGHKS and CDR2 YYEKEE (reference sequence). The J segment lost 4 bases and the V segment lost 4 bases, leaving 5 bases of the junction unmatched. CDR3 length: 14 residues. CDR3 in amino acids: CASSPWTGVETQYF. The CDR3 region has the DNA TGTGCCAGCAGCCCCTGGACAGGGGTAGAGACCCAGTACTTC. The full variable domain, with the rest looked up from reference TRBV5-5 and TRBJ2-5, is DAGVTQSPTHLIKTRGQQVTLRCSPISGHKSVSWYQQVLGQGPQFIFQYYEKEERGRGNFPDRFSARQFPNYSSELNVNALLLGDSALYLCASSPWTGVETQYFGPGTRLLVL.

A few counts support this clone. V gene TRBV10-3 combines with J gene TRBJ1-3; possibly TRBD1 for D (5 bases). Germline V lookup: CDR1 ENHRY, CDR2 SYGVKD. Trimming stripped 11 bases from V and 0 bases from J, with 14 bases between. CDR3 size: 14 residues. The CDR3 loop reads CAVGTGSSGNTIYF. CDR3 DNA sequence: TGTGCCGTAGGAACAGGTTCCTCTGGAAACACCATATATTTT.

The V call is TRBV28, the J call TRBJ2-7, with TRBD1 matching over 8 bases. The germline CDR1 and CDR2 sequences are MDHEN and SYDVKM. The CDR3 sequence is 15 residues long. After removal of 3 bases from V and 3 bases from J, the junction contained 7 bases not matched to a gene. CDR3 coding DNA: TGTGCCAGCAGTTTTGGGACAGGTAACTACTACGAGCAGTACTTC. It translates to CASSFGTGNYYEQYF. Combining the CDR3 with reference TRBV28 and TRBJ2-7 gives the whole variable domain DVKVTQSSRYLVKRTGEKVFLECVQDMDHENMFWYRQDPGLGLRLIYFSYDVKMKEKGDIPEGYSVSREKKERFSLILESASTNQTSMYLCASSFGTGNYYEQYFGPGTRLTVT.

This clone is a singleton in its sample. The same CDR3 can be traced to other DNA sequences in this sample. The gene calls are TRBV6-6 and TRBJ1-5; D gene ambiguous. This CDR3 comprises 13 residues. Trimming stripped 2 bases from V and 5 bases from J, with 7 bases between. The germline V gene encodes CDR1 MNHNY and CDR2 SVGAGI (reference sequence). The CDR3 nucleotides read TGTGCCAGCAGTTACAGCACAGATCAGCCCCAGCATTTT. Translated, it gives CASSYSTDQPQHF.

The chain has TRBV29-1 and TRBJ2-5; D gene unclear. Trimming cost V 8 bases and J 3 bases, with 10 bases left between them. This CDR3 region has 11 residues. From germline, CDR1 is SQVTM and CDR2 ANQGSEA. The CDR3 spells CSLGSEETQYF. The CDR3 region has the DNA TGCAGCTTGGGCTCGGAAGAGACCCAGTACTTC.

The CDR3 region has the DNA TGTGCCAGCAGCTTAGTGGGGCCTGAGACCCAGTACTTC. It yields the protein CASSLVGPETQYF. The chain joins TRBV7-9 to TRBJ2-5, with a possible D match to TRBD1 (5 bases). The CDR3 runs 13 residues. Germline assignment: CDR1 SEHNR and CDR2 FQNEAQ (reference sequence). Trimming stripped 1 base from V and 5 bases from J, with 8 bases between.

The V gene is TRBV6-6, the J gene TRBJ1-6; 11 bases agree with TRBD1. The CDR3 has 16 residues. The V gene's germline CDR1 is MNHNY and CDR2 SVGAGI (reference sequence). Trimming took 3 bases from V and 8 from J; bases not matched to a gene: 6. The CDR3 here is CASSYGGQGAHSPLHF. The CDR3 bases are TGTGCCAGCAGTTATGGAGGACAGGGGGCTCATTCACCCCTCCACTTT.

The J gene is TRBJ2-3, the V gene TRBV5-1, with TRBD2 matching 12 bases. V gave up 4 bases and J gave up 4 bases; unmatched junction bases: 4. This CDR3 is 15 amino acids long. Germline V gene sequence: CDR1 SGHRS, CDR2 YFSETQ. CDR3 DNA: TGCGCCAGCAGCCCGACTAGCGGGAGAGCAGATACGCAGTATTTT. Protein product: CASSPTSGRADTQYF. Using reference TRBV5-1 and TRBJ2-3 for the parts outside the CDR3, the full variable domain is KAGVTQTPRYLIKTRGQQVTLSCSPISGHRSVSWYQQTPGQGLQFLFEYFSETQRNKGNFPGRFSGRQFSNSRSEMNVSTLELGDSALYLCASSPTSGRADTQYFGPGTRLTVL.

This clone was recorded only once. The J gene is TRBJ2-7, the V gene TRBV2; 9 bases fit TRBD1. CDR3 length: 14 residues. Germline V gene sequence: CDR1 SNHLY, CDR2 FYNNEI. V gave up 4 bases and J gave up 2 bases; unmatched junction bases: 3. CDR3 in amino acids: CASSGRDRAYEQYF. The CDR3 region has the DNA TGTGCCAGCAGTGGCCGGGACAGGGCCTACGAGCAGTACTTC.

This clone has a single count. The rearrangement joins TRBV5-4 to TRBJ2-7; 10 positions match TRBD2. CDR1 is SGHNT and CDR2 is YYREEE in the germline V gene (reference sequence). V lost 0 bases to trimming and J lost 3 bases; unmatched junction nucleotides: 9. The CDR3 consists of 17 residues. In nucleotides, the CDR3 is TGTGCCAGCAGCTTGGGGGCTAGCGGGAGTTTGGGCTACGAGCAGTACTTC. Protein sequence: CASSLGASGSLGYEQYF.

Remarks on this clone: The sample has other DNA sequences that encode this CDR3 too. The J gene is TRBJ2-7, the V gene TRBV5-1, with TRBD1 matching 7 bases. Unmatched junction bases numbered 1, after V lost 2 bases and J lost 2 bases. The CDR3 runs to 13 residues. Per germline, CDR1 SGHRS and CDR2 YFSETQ. The CDR3 DNA is TGCGCCAGCAGCTTACAGGGGACCTACGAGCAGTACTTC. This encodes CASSLQGTYEQYF.

The rearrangement uses TRBV24-1 and TRBJ2-3; 7 bases agree with TRBD2. The CDR3 totals 14 residues. Germline CDR1 KGHDR, CDR2 SFDVKD. With V trimmed by 4 bases and J by 7 bases, 7 bases remained unmatched. CDR3: CATSEWTSRYTQYF. In DNA form, the CDR3 reads TGTGCCACCAGTGAGTGGACTAGTCGGTATACGCAGTATTTT.

This chain connects TRBV2 to TRBJ1-5; D is ambiguous. This CDR3 spans 14 amino acids. Trimming took off 4 bases at V and 5 bases at J, with 12 bases between the two ends. Germline values: CDR1 SNHLY, CDR2 FYNNEI. The CDR3 sequence is CASSVTGSDQPQHF. Here the CDR3 DNA reads TGTGCCAGCAGTGTAACGGGGTCTGATCAGCCCCAGCATTTT.